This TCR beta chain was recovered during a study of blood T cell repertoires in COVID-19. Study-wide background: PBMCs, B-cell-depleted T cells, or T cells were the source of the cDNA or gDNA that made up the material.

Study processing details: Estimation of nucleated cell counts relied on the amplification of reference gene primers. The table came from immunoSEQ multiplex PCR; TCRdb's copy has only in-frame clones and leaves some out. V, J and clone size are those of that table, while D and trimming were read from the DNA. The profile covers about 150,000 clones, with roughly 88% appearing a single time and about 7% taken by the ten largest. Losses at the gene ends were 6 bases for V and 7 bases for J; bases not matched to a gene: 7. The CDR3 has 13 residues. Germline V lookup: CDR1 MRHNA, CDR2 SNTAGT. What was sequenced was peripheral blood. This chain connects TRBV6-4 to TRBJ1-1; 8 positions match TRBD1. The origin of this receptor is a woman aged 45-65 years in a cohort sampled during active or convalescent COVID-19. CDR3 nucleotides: TGTGCCAGCAGCCCTCGAGACAGGGGTGAAGCTTTCTTT. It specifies CASSPRDRGEAFF.